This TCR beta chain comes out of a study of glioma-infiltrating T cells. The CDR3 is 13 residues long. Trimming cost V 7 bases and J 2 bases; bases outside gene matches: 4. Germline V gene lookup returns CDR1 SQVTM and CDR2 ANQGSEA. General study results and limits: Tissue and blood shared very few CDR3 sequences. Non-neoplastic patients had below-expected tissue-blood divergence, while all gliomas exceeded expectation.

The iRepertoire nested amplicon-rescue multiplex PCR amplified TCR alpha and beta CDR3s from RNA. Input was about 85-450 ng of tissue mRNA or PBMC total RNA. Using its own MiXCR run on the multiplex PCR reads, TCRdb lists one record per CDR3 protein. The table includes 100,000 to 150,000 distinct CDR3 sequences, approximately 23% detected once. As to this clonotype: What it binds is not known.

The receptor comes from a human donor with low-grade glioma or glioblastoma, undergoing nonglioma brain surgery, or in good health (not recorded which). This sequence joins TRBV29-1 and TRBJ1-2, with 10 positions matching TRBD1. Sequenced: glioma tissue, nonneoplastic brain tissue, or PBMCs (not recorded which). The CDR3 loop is CSAATGGNYGYTF. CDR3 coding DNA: TGCAGCGCCGCGACAGGGGGCAACTATGGCTACACCTTC.